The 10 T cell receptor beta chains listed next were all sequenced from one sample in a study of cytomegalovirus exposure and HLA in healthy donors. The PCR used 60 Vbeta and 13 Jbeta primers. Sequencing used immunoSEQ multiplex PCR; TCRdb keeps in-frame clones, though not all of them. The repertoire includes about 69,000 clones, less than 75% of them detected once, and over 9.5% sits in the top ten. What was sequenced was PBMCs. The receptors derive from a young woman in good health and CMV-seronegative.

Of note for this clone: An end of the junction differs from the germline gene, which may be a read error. The CDR3 bases are TGTGCCAGCTCCCCACAACAGACAGGGGCGAATGAAAAACTGTTTTTT. This encodes CASSPQQTGANEKLFF. The chain uses TRBV18 and TRBJ1-4; 8 bases fit TRBD1. Looked up from germline, CDR1 is KGHSH and CDR2 is LQKENI. The CDR3 length is 16 residues. Full variable domain (rest looked up from reference TRBV18 and TRBJ1-4): NAGVMQNPRHLVRRRGQEARLRCSPMKGHSHVYWYRQLPEEGLKFMVYLQKENIIDESGMPKERFSAEFPKEGPSILRIQQVVRGDSAAYFCASSPQQTGANEKLFFGSGTQLSVL.

CDR3 coding DNA: TGTGCCAGCAGGCAGAGGGAAGGATCCTACAATGAGCAGTTCTTC. It codes for CASRQREGSYNEQFF. The V gene is TRBV7-8, the J gene TRBJ2-1, with TRBD2 as a possible D gene (5 bases). With 6 bases removed from V and 1 base from J, the gap between germline ends came to 13 bases. The CDR3 length is 15 residues. Germline V gives CDR1 SGHVS, CDR2 FQNEAQ.

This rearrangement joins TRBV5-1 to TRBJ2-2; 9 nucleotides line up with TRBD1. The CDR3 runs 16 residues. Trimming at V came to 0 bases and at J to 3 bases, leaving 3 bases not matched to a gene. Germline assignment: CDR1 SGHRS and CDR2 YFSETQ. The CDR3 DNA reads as TGCGCCAGCAGCTTGGGGGGACAGGGATACACCGGGGAGCTGTTTTTT. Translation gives CASSLGGQGYTGELFF.

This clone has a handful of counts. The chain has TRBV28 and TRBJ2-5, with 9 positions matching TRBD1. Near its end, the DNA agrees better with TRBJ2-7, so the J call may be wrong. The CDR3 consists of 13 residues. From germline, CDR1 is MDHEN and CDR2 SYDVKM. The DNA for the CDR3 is TGTGCCAGCAGGACCGGGACAGGGCGCGAGCAGTACTTC. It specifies CASRTGTGREQYF.

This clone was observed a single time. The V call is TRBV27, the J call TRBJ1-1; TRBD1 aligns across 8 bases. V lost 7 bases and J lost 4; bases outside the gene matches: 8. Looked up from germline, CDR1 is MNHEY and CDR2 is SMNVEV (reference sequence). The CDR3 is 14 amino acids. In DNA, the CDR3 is TGTGCCAGCACCCCCGGACAGGGTATCACTGAAGCTTTCTTT. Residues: CASTPGQGITEAFF.

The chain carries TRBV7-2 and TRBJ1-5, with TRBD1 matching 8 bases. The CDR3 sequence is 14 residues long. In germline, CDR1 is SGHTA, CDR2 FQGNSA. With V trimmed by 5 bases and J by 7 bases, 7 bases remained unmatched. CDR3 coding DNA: TGTGCCAGCAGCCTCGACAGGGGAGGACAGCCCCAGCATTTT. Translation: CASSLDRGGQPQHF.

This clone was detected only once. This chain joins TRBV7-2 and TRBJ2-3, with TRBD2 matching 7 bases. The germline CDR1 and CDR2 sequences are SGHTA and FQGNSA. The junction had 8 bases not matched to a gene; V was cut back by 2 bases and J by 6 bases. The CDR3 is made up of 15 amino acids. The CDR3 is CASSLLTRGGDTQYF. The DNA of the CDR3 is TGTGCCAGCAGCTTATTAACCCGGGGAGGGGATACGCAGTATTTT.

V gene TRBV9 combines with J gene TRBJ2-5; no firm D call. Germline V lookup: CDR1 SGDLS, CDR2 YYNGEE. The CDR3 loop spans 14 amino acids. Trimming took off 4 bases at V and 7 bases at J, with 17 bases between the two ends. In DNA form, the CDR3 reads TGTGCCAGCAGCCAAGGAGTTGAAGGTGGGACCCAGTACTTC. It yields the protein CASSQGVEGGTQYF. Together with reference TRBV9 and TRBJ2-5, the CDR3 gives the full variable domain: DSGVTQTPKHLITATGQRVTLRCSPRSGDLSVYWYQQSLDQGLQFLIQYYNGEERAKGNILERFSAQQFPDLHSELNLSSLELGDSALYFCASSQGVEGGTQYFGPGTRLLVL.

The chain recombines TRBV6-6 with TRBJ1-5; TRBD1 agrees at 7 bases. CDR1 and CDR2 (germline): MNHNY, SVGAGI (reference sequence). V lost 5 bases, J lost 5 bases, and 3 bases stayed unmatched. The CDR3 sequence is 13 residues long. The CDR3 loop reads CASSGQGDQPQHF. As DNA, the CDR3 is TGTGCCAGCAGTGGGCAGGGGGATCAGCCCCAGCATTTT.

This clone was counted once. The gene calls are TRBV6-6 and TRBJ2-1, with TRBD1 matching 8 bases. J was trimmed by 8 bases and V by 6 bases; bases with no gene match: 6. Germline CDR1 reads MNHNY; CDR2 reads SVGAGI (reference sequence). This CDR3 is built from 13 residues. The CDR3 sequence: CASRKDRVDEQFF. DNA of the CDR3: TGTGCCAGCAGGAAGGACAGGGTCGATGAGCAGTTCTTC.